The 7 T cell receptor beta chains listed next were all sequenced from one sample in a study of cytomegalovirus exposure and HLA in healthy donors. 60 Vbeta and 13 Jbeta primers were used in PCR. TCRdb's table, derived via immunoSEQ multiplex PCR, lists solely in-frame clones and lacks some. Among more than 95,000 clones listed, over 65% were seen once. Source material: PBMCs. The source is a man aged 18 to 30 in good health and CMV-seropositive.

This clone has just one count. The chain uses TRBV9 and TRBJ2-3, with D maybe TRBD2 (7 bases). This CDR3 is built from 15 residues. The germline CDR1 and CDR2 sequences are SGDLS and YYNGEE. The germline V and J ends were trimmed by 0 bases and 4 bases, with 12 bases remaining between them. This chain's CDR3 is CASSVEGGGPDTQYF. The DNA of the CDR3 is TGTGCCAGCAGCGTAGAGGGAGGGGGTCCAGATACGCAGTATTTT. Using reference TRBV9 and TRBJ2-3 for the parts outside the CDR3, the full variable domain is DSGVTQTPKHLITATGQRVTLRCSPRSGDLSVYWYQQSLDQGLQFLIQYYNGEERAKGNILERFSAQQFPDLHSELNLSSLELGDSALYFCASSVEGGGPDTQYFGPGTRLTVL.

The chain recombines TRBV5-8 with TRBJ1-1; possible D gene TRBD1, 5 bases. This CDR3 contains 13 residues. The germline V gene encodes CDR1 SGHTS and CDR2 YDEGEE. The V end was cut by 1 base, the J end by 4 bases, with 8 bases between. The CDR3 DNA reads TGTGCCAGCAGCTTGTCAGGGTTCACTGAAGCTTTCTTT. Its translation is CASSLSGFTEAFF.

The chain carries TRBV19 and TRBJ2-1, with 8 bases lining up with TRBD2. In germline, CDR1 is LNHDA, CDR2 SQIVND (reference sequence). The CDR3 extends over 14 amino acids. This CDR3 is CASEESGGYNEQFF. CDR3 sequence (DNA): TGTGCAAGTGAGGAGAGCGGGGGTTACAATGAGCAGTTCTTC. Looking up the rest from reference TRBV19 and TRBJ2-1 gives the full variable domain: DGGITQSPKYLFRKEGQNVTLSCEQNLNHDAMYWYRQDPGQGLRLIYYSQIVNDFQKGDIAEGYSVSREKKESFPLTVTSAQKNPTAFYLCASEESGGYNEQFFGPGTRLTVL.

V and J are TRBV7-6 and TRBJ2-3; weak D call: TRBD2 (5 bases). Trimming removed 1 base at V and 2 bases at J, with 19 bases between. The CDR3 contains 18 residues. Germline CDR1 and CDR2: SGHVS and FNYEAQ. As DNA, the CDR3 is TGTGCCAGCAGCTTAGGGGTGGGCAGCGGAACCTTCACAGATACGCAGTATTTT. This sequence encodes CASSLGVGSGTFTDTQYF.

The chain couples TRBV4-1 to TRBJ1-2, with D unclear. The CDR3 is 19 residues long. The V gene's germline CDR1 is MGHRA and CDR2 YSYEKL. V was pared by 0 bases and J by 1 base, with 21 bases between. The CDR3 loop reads CASSQDRLGGRLDNYGYTF. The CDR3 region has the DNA TGCGCCAGCAGCCAAGATCGCCTAGGTGGAAGGCTGGATAACTATGGCTACACCTTC.

The chain's CDR3 is CASSQGELGETQYF. DNA of the CDR3: TGCGCCAGCAGCCAAGGGGAGTTAGGGGAGACCCAGTACTTC. This chain connects TRBV4-1 to TRBJ2-5, with D possibly TRBD2 on 5 matching bases. V was cut by 1 base and J by 5 bases, with 11 bases left in between. The CDR3 has 14 amino acids. Germline lookup yields CDR1 MGHRA and CDR2 YSYEKL.

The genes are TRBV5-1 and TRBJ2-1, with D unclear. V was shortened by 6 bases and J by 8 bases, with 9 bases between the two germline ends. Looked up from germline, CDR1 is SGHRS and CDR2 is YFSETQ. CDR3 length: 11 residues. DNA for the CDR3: TGCGCCAGCAATTTATTAGATGAGCAGTTCTTC. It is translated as CASNLLDEQFF.